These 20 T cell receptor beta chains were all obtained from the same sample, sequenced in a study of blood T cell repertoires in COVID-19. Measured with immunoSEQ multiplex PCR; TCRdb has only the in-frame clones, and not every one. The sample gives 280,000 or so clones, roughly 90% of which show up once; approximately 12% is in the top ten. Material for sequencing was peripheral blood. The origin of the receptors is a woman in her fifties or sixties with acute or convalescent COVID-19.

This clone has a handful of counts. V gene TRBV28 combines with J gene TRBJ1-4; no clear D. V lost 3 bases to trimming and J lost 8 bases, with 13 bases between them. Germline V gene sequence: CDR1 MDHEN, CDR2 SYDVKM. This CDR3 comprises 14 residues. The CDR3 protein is CASSLGGVGEKLFF. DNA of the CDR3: TGTGCCAGCAGTTTGGGCGGGGTCGGGGAAAAACTGTTTTTT.

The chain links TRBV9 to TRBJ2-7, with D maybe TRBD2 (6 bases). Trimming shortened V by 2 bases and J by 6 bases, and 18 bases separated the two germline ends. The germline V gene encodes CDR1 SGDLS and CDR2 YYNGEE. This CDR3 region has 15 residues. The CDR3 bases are TGTGCCAGCAGCGTCTCGGCGGCGGGACCCCTCGAGCAGTACTTC. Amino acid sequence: CASSVSAAGPLEQYF.

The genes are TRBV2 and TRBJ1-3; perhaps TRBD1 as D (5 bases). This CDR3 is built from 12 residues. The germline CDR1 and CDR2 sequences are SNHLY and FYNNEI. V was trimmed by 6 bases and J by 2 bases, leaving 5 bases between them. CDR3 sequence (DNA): TGTGCCAGCAGCAGGGCTGGAAACACCATATATTTT. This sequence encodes CASSRAGNTIYF.

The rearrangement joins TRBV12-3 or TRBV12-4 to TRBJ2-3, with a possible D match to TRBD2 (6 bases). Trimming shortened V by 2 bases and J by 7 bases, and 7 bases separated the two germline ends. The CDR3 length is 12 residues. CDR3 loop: CASSLREHTQYF. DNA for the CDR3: TGTGCCAGCAGTTTACGGGAGCATACGCAGTATTTT.

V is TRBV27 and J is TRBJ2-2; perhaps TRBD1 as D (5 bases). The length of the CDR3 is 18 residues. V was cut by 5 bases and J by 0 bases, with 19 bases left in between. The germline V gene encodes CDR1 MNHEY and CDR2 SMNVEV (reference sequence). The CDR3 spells CASSPKQGLLSNTGELFF. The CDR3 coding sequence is TGTGCCAGCAGTCCCAAGCAGGGCCTACTTTCGAACACCGGGGAGCTGTTTTTT.

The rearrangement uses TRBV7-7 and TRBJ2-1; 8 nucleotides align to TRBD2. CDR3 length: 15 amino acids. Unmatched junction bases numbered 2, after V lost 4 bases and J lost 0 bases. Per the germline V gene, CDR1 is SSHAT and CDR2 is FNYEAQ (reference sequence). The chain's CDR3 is CASSSSGGSYNEQFF. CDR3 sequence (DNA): TGTGCCAGCAGCTCCAGCGGGGGCTCCTACAATGAGCAGTTCTTC.

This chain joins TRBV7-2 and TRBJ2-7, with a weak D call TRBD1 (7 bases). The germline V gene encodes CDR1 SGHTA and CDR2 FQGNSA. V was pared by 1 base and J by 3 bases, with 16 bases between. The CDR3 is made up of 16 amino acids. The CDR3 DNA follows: TGTGCCAGCAGCTTAGAGACCAGGGGGGTTTTCTACGAGCAGTACTTC. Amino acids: CASSLETRGVFYEQYF.

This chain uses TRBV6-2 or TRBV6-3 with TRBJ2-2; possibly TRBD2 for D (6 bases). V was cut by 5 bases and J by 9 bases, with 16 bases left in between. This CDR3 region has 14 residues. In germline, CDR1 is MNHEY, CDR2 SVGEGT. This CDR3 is CASSGPGDGRELFF. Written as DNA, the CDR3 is TGTGCCAGCAGTGGGCCGGGGGACGGGAGGGAGCTGTTTTTT.

CDR3 nucleotide sequence: TGTGCCAGCAGCTTAGGGAGAGACAGGGATTTTGGTCCCCAGCATTTT. It encodes CASSLGRDRDFGPQHF. This chain joins TRBV7-8 and TRBJ1-5; 7 positions match TRBD1. Germline CDR1 is SGHVS and CDR2 is FQNEAQ. CDR3 size: 16 residues. V gave up 1 base and J gave up 10 bases; unmatched junction bases: 13. Variable domain in full (rest from reference TRBV7-8 and TRBJ1-5): GAGVSQSPRYKVAKRGQDVALRCDPISGHVSLFWYQQALGQGPEFLTYFQNEAQLDKSGLPSDRFFAERPEGSVSTLKIQRTQQEDSAVYLCASSLGRDRDFGPQHFGDGTRLSIL.

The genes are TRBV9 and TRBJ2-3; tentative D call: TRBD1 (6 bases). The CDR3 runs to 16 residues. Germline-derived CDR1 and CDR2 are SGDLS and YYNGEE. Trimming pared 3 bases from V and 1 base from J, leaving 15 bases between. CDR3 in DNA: TGTGCCAGCAGCGGACCTATGGACAGAGGCACAGATACGCAGTATTTT. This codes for CASSGPMDRGTDTQYF.

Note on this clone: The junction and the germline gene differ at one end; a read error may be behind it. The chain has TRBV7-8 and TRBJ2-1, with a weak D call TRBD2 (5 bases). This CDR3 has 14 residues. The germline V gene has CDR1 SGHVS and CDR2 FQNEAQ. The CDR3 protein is CASSLALEYNEQFF. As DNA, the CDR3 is TGTGCCAGCAGCCTAGCACTAGAGTACAATGAGCAGTTCTTC. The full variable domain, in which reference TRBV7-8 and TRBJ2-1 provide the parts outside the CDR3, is GAGVSQSPRYKVAKRGQDVALRCDPISGHVSLFWYQQALGQGPEFLTYFQNEAQLDKSGLPSDRFFAERPEGSVSTLKIQRTQQEDSAVYLCASSLALEYNEQFFGPGTRLTVL.

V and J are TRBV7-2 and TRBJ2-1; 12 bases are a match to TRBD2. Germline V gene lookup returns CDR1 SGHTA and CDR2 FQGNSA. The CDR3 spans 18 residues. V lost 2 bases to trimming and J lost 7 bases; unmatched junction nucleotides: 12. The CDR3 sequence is CASSLFGASGGVMNEQFF. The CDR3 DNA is TGTGCCAGCAGCTTATTCGGGGCTAGCGGGGGGGTTATGAATGAGCAGTTCTTC.

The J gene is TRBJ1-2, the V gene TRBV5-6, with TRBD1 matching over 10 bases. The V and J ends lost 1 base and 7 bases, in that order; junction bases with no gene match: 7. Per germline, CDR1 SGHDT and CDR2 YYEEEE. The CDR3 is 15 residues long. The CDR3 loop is CASSLSGGTGAGYTF. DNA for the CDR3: TGTGCCAGCAGCTTGTCAGGGGGGACAGGGGCTGGCTACACCTTC.

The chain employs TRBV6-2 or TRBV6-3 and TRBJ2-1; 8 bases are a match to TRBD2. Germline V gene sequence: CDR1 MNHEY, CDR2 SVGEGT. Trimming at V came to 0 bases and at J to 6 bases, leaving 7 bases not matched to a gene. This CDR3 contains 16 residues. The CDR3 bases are TGTGCCAGCAGTTACTCGGGCCTAGCGGGTATCAATGAGCAGTTCTTC. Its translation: CASSYSGLAGINEQFF.

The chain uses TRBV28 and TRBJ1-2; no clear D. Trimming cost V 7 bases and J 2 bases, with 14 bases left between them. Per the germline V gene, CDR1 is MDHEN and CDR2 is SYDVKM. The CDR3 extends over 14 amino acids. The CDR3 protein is CASIHPWQNYGYTF. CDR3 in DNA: TGTGCCAGCATTCATCCATGGCAAAACTATGGCTACACCTTC.

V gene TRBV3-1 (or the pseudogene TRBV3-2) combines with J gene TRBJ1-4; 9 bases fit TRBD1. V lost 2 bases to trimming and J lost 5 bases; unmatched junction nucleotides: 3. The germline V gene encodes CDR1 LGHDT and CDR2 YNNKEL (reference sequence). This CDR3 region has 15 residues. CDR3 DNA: TGTGCCAGCAGCCAACACGGGACAGGGAATGAAAAACTGTTTTTT. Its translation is CASSQHGTGNEKLFF.

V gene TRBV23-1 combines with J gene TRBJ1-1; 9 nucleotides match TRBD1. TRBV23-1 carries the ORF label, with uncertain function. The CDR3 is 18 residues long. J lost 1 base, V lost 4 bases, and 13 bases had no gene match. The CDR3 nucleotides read TGCGCCAGCAGTCGCGACGGACAGGGGAGGCTTGGGAACACTGAAGCTTTCTTT. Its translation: CASSRDGQGRLGNTEAFF.

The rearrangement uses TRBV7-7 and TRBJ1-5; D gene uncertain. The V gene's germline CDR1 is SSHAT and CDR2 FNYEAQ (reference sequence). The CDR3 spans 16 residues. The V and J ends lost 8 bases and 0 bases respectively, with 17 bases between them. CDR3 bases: TGTGCCAGCCCGATCCTAGTTTCTTATAGCAATCAGCCCCAGCATTTT. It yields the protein CASPILVSYSNQPQHF. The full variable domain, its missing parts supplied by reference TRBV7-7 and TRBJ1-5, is GAGVSQSPRYKVTKRGQDVTLRCDPISSHATLYWYQQALGQGPEFLTYFNYEAQPDKSGLPSDRFSAERPEGSISTLTIQRTEQRDSAMYRCASPILVSYSNQPQHFGDGTRLSIL.

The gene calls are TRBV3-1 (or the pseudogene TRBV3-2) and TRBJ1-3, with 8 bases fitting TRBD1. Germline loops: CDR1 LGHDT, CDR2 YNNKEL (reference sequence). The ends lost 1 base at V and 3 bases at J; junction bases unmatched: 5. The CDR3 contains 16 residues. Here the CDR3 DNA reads TGTGCCAGCAGCCAAGGGCAGGGGGCGTTTGGAAACACCATATATTTT. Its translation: CASSQGQGAFGNTIYF.

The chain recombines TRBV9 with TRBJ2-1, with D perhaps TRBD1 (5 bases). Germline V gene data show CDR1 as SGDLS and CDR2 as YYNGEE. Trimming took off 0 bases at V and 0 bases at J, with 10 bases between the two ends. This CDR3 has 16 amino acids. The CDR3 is CASSVGDSLSYNEQFF. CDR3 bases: TGTGCCAGCAGCGTAGGAGACAGTCTCTCCTACAATGAGCAGTTCTTC.